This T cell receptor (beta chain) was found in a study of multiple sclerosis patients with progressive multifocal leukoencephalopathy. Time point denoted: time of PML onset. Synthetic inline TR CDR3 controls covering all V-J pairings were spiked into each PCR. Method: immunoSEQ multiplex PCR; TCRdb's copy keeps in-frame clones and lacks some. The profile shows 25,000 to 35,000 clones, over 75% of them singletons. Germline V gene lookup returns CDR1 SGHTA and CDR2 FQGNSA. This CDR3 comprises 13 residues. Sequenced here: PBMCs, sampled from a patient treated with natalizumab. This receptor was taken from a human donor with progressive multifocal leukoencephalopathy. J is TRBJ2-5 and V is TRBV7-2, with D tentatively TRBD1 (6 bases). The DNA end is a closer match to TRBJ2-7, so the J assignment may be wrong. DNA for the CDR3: TGTGCCAGCAGCCTCCACAGGGACTACGAGCAGTACTTC. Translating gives CASSLHRDYEQYF.